This T cell receptor beta chain was observed in a study of T cells in Graves' hyperthyroidism and ophthalmopathy. This CDR3 has 16 residues. Per the germline V gene, CDR1 is SGHTA and CDR2 is FQGTGA. J was trimmed by 4 bases and V by 2 bases; bases with no gene match: 6. The TCR beta CDR3 regions underwent amplification using RNA transcripts as the source. Researchers ran a first-round RT-PCR on the TCR CDR3 using the HTBI primer set. TCRdb used MiXCR to reprocess the multiplex PCR reads, holding one entry per CDR3 protein. Altogether 400,000 to 500,000 distinct CDR3 sequences are present, roughly 14% being singletons, with the ten largest covering around 13%. This clonotype was detected ten times or more.

This chain connects TRBV7-3 to TRBJ2-1, with 9 bases lining up with TRBD2. The sequence came from a man younger than 30 with Graves' ophthalmopathy. Sequencing was done on a sample of blood. This CDR3 is CASSLASGIGYNEQFF. DNA for the CDR3: TGTGCCAGCAGCTTAGCTAGCGGGATCGGGTACAATGAGCAGTTCTTC.